One sample yielded the 30 T cell receptor beta chains listed below, sequenced in a study of cytotoxic CD8 clonotypes in ibrutinib-treated CLL. Generated by immunoSEQ multiplex PCR, the TCRdb table keeps only in-frame clones and is missing some. Altogether approximately 25,000 clones are present, over 55% being singletons, with the ten largest covering about 45%. Specimen: PBMCs, collected after 12 months of ibrutinib treatment. Receptor source: a human donor with chronic lymphocytic leukemia.

This clone was found a few times. The chain combines TRBV7-3 with TRBJ1-1; a possible D gene is TRBD1 (6 bases). Trimming shortened V by 1 base and J by 4 bases, and 7 bases separated the two germline ends. The CDR3 is made up of 13 amino acids. Germline V lookup: CDR1 SGHTA, CDR2 FQGTGA. For the CDR3, the DNA is TGTGCCAGCAGCTTAAAAGGGGGCACTGAAGCTTTCTTT. Its translation: CASSLKGGTEAFF.

Regarding this clone: The CDR3 does not close with the conserved phenylalanine or tryptophan, likely indicating a read error. It is unclear where the CDR3 begins or ends on the DNA, so no DNA is shown, and the CDR3 is as TCRdb lists it. The V and J genes are TRBV1 and TRBJ2-7; TRBD2 is the table's D call and was not checked against the DNA. TRBV1 represents a pseudogene. Ends included, the CDR3 has 10 residues. The chain's CDR3 is CTSSQDPTTC.

The V gene is TRBV5-1, the J gene TRBJ2-7; the D gene is possibly TRBD1 (6 bases). CDR3 length: 14 amino acids. V was clipped by 9 bases and J by 5 bases, with 21 bases between them. Per the germline V gene, CDR1 is SGHRS and CDR2 is YFSETQ. CDR3 DNA sequence: TGCGCCACAAGGGGGACGCTCACTGCCCACGAGCAGTACTTC. Translated, it gives CATRGTLTAHEQYF.

This clone was counted a few times. The CDR3 sequence is CASSIARGPNEKLFF. CDR3 nucleotide sequence: TGTGCCAGTAGTATAGCGCGCGGACCTAATGAAAAACTGTTTTTT. The V gene is TRBV19, the J gene TRBJ1-4; D call uncertain. CDR1 LNHDA and CDR2 SQIVND come from the germline V gene (reference sequence). V was clipped by 1 base and J by 3 bases, with 9 bases between them. The CDR3 runs 15 residues.

The CDR3 nucleotides read TGTGCCAGCTCAGCCGACAGGATTTACACCGGGGAGCTGTTTTTT. Translation gives CASSADRIYTGELFF. The V call is TRBV18, the J call TRBJ2-2, with D tentatively TRBD1 (6 bases). V lost 5 bases to trimming and J lost 3 bases, with 13 bases between them. This CDR3 spans 15 amino acids. Per the germline V gene, CDR1 is KGHSH and CDR2 is LQKENI.

The gene calls are TRBV27 and TRBJ1-1; possibly TRBD1 for D (5 bases). The CDR3 runs to 14 residues. Trimming stripped 7 bases from V and 5 bases from J, with 17 bases between. Germline CDR1 and CDR2: MNHEY and SMNVEV (reference sequence). This CDR3 is CASNRGGVGTEAFF. The CDR3 region has the DNA TGTGCCAGCAACCGGGGAGGGGTAGGGACTGAAGCTTTCTTT.

This chain connects TRBV2 to TRBJ1-2; no firm D call. The CDR3 has 8 residues. Deletions cut 10 bases from V and 8 bases from J, with 5 bases between. Germline CDR1 SNHLY, CDR2 FYNNEI. The CDR3 DNA is TGTGCCAAGAGCGGCTACACCTTC. Amino acid sequence: CAKSGYTF.

V gene TRBV9 combines with J gene TRBJ2-7; tentatively, D is TRBD1 (6 bases). Germline V CDR1 and CDR2: SGDLS, YYNGEE. The CDR3 length is 13 residues. The germline V and J ends were trimmed by 4 bases and 2 bases, with 10 bases remaining between them. The CDR3 DNA reads TGTGCCAGCAGCTCGGACAGAGCCTACGAGCAGTACTTC. It encodes CASSSDRAYEQYF.

In this sample, this clone turned up once. The rearrangement links TRBV10-3 to TRBJ1-1; unclear D gene. V was trimmed by 3 bases and J by 12 bases, leaving 17 bases between them. The CDR3 consists of 13 residues. Germline V gene sequence: CDR1 ENHRY, CDR2 SYGVKD. This chain's CDR3 is CAISEGRERATFF. DNA of the CDR3: TGTGCCATCAGTGAAGGGCGGGAGAGGGCAACTTTCTTT.

CDR3 amino acids: CASSVGGFSYNEQFF. CDR3 sequence (DNA): TGTGCCAGCAGCGTAGGGGGTTTCTCCTACAATGAGCAGTTCTTC. The V gene is TRBV9, the J gene TRBJ2-1; D ambiguous. The CDR3 covers 15 residues. Trimming cost V 0 bases and J 0 bases, with 7 bases left between them. Germline assignment: CDR1 SGDLS and CDR2 YYNGEE.

The genes are TRBV27 and TRBJ2-7, with TRBD1 matching 8 bases. Germline V gives CDR1 MNHEY, CDR2 SMNVEV (reference sequence). V lost 5 bases to trimming and J lost 3 bases; unmatched junction nucleotides: 12. The CDR3 extends over 16 amino acids. The CDR3 protein is CASSPDEDRVYYEQYF. The CDR3 bases are TGTGCCAGCAGTCCTGACGAGGACAGGGTTTACTACGAGCAGTACTTC.

The chain employs TRBV28 and TRBJ1-1; D is unclear. The CDR3 sequence is 12 residues long. The germline gives CDR1 MDHEN, CDR2 SYDVKM. The V end lost 6 bases, the J end lost 6 bases, and 11 bases lay between the germline ends. Here the CDR3 DNA reads TGTGCCAGCAGCCTACTAGGGTCTGAAGCTTTCTTT. It is translated as CASSLLGSEAFF.

The table lists this clone with a few counts. The chain uses TRBV7-9 and TRBJ2-2; perhaps TRBD1 as D (6 bases). V was cut by 6 bases and J by 4 bases, with 12 bases left in between. From germline, CDR1 is SEHNR and CDR2 FQNEAQ (reference sequence). The CDR3 sequence is 14 residues long. As DNA, the CDR3 is TGTGCCAGCAGATTAACAGGGTCCACCGGGGAGCTGTTTTTT. The encoded protein is CASRLTGSTGELFF.

This clone was counted only a few times. The chain is built from TRBV2 and TRBJ1-5; no clear D. V was shortened by 6 bases and J by 5 bases, with 8 bases between the two germline ends. This CDR3 region has 12 residues. The V gene's germline CDR1 is SNHLY and CDR2 FYNNEI. The CDR3 sequence: CASSGSYQPQHF. CDR3 bases: TGTGCCAGCAGCGGCTCCTATCAGCCCCAGCATTTT.

Turning to this clone: Germline is not matched at one junction end, which may reflect a read error. The gene calls are TRBV15 and TRBJ2-7, with 8 positions matching TRBD1. The germline gives CDR1 LNHNV, CDR2 YYDKDF (reference sequence). This CDR3 is built from 13 residues. CDR3 protein: CATSRDGQGAPHF. For the CDR3, the DNA is TGTGCCACCAGCAGAGATGGCCAGGGGGCTCCCCACTTC.

A single count supports this clone. V and J are TRBV18 and TRBJ2-5; D is unclear. V was trimmed by 2 bases and J by 0 bases, leaving 4 bases between them. Germline loops: CDR1 KGHSH, CDR2 LQKENI. CDR3 size: 13 residues. The CDR3 nucleotides read TGTGCCAGCTCACCATACGACCAAGAGACCCAGTACTTC. Amino acid sequence: CASSPYDQETQYF.

In this sample, this clone turned up once. The chain carries TRBV27 and TRBJ2-7; a possible D gene is TRBD2 (5 bases). The CDR3 is 17 amino acids. V lost 4 bases and J 0 bases, leaving 19 bases between the germline ends. Germline values: CDR1 MNHEY, CDR2 SMNVEV (reference sequence). The CDR3 DNA reads TGTGCCAGCAGTTCAGTCCATTCTAGTAGCGACTCCTACGAGCAGTACTTC. Its translation is CASSSVHSSSDSYEQYF.

J is TRBJ2-5 and V is TRBV18; 7 bases match TRBD1. Per germline, CDR1 KGHSH and CDR2 LQKENI. Trimming removed 6 bases from V and 5 bases from J; junction bases left unmatched: 12. The CDR3 spans 15 residues. CDR3: CASSPYRGGEETQYF. The DNA of the CDR3 is TGTGCCAGCTCCCCTTACAGGGGTGGAGAGGAGACCCAGTACTTC.

The rearrangement joins TRBV5-8 to TRBJ2-7, with 10 bases fitting TRBD1. CDR1 SGHTS and CDR2 YDEGEE come from the germline V gene. The length of the CDR3 is 15 residues. V lost 0 bases to trimming and J lost 7 bases; unmatched junction nucleotides: 7. Here the CDR3 DNA reads TGTGCCAGCAGCTTGGCGGGACAGGGGCTTGGTGAGCAGTACTTC. This codes for CASSLAGQGLGEQYF. Together with reference TRBV5-8 and TRBJ2-7, the CDR3 gives the full variable domain: EAGVTQSPTHLIKTRGQQATLRCSPISGHTSVYWYQQALGLGLQFLLWYDEGEERNRGNFPPRFSGRQFPNYSSELNVNALELEDSALYLCASSLAGQGLGEQYFGPGTRLTVT.

J is TRBJ2-5 and V is TRBV9, with 7 positions matching TRBD1. V lost 2 bases to trimming and J lost 8 bases; unmatched junction nucleotides: 15. The germline CDR1 and CDR2 sequences are SGDLS and YYNGEE. This CDR3 spans 16 amino acids. Here the CDR3 DNA reads TGTGCCAGCAGCGTGGATACCGGGACAGTCGTGAGAACCCAGTACTTC. Translated: CASSVDTGTVVRTQYF.

The V call is TRBV28, the J call TRBJ2-2, with D uncertain. Trimming took off 4 bases at V and 5 bases at J, with 11 bases between the two ends. CDR1 is MDHEN and CDR2 is SYDVKM in the germline V gene. This CDR3 has 14 residues. CDR3 residues: CASSSLGFTGELFF. CDR3 in DNA: TGTGCCAGCAGTTCATTAGGGTTTACCGGGGAGCTGTTTTTT.

The chain links TRBV5-6 to TRBJ1-5; D may be TRBD1 (5 bases). Trimming took off 3 bases at V and 5 bases at J, with 15 bases between the two ends. Germline CDR1 SGHDT, CDR2 YYEEEE. The CDR3 has 15 amino acids. CDR3 nucleotides: TGTGCCAGCAGCTGGGGGGGTATCGCAGATCAGCCCCAGCATTTT. This translates into CASSWGGIADQPQHF.

The J gene is TRBJ2-3, the V gene TRBV7-6; D not certain. The CDR3 loop spans 14 amino acids. Per the germline V gene, CDR1 is SGHVS and CDR2 is FNYEAQ. V was cut by 7 bases and J by 1 base, with 12 bases left in between. The CDR3 coding sequence is TGTGCCAGCACCCTTAGTTCGGGCACAGATACGCAGTATTTT. It translates to CASTLSSGTDTQYF.

This clone was detected only once. CDR3 DNA sequence: TGTGCCAGCAGTTTTTCAGGGATAGGGGACAACACTGAAGCTTTCTTT. Translating it yields CASSFSGIGDNTEAFF. This chain uses TRBV28 with TRBJ1-1; perhaps TRBD1 as D (5 bases). V was trimmed by 3 bases and J by 2 bases, leaving 16 bases between them. Germline V gives CDR1 MDHEN, CDR2 SYDVKM. The CDR3 consists of 16 residues.

The genes are TRBV7-2 and TRBJ2-1; 12 positions agree with TRBD2. CDR1 is SGHTA, CDR2 FQGNSA, per germline. Trimming removed 3 bases from V and 6 bases from J; junction bases left unmatched: 6. This CDR3 region has 16 residues. This CDR3 is CASSLTSGGGINEQFF. CDR3 nucleotides: TGTGCCAGCAGCTTGACTAGCGGGGGTGGCATCAATGAGCAGTTCTTC.

This clone was recorded once. The V call is TRBV5-6, the J call TRBJ2-7; D not certain. The CDR3 is made up of 14 amino acids. Looked up from germline, CDR1 is SGHDT and CDR2 is YYEEEE. V was cut by 0 bases and J by 4 bases, with 11 bases left in between. CDR3 residues: CASSLGSGGYEQYF. The CDR3 DNA reads as TGTGCCAGCAGCTTGGGGTCCGGCGGATACGAGCAGTACTTC.

V is TRBV28 and J is TRBJ1-1; TRBD1 is a possible D gene (5 bases). This CDR3 is 14 amino acids long. Germline V gives CDR1 MDHEN, CDR2 SYDVKM. V was pared by 7 bases and J by 0 bases, with 12 bases between. CDR3 region: CASTRGGVNTEAFF. CDR3 coding DNA: TGTGCCAGCACGCGGGGGGGAGTGAACACTGAAGCTTTCTTT.

The V and J genes are TRBV11-3 and TRBJ2-5; 12 bases fit TRBD1. The CDR3 has 17 amino acids. V lost 1 base and J lost 4; bases outside the gene matches: 7. Per germline, CDR1 SGHNT and CDR2 YENEEA. CDR3 region: CASSLATGTGGLETQYF. The CDR3 region has the DNA TGTGCCAGCAGCTTAGCCACCGGGACAGGGGGCCTAGAGACCCAGTACTTC.

This chain uses TRBV4-1 with TRBJ1-3; no clear D. CDR1 MGHRA and CDR2 YSYEKL come from the germline V gene. V shed 2 bases and J shed 1 base, with 18 bases lying between them. The CDR3 is 18 amino acids. CDR3 sequence (DNA): TGCGCCAGCAGCCAATTCTCAGGTGTCGGGGTTTCTGGAAACACCATATATTTT. It is translated as CASSQFSGVGVSGNTIYF.

This clone was observed a handful of times. The rearrangement joins TRBV19 to TRBJ1-6, with D possibly being TRBD1 (5 bases). V was trimmed by 6 bases and J by 7 bases, leaving 10 bases between them. This CDR3 is built from 13 residues. Germline-derived CDR1 and CDR2 are LNHDA and SQIVND (reference sequence). The CDR3 DNA sequence: TGTGCCAGTAGGGATGACAGAAATTCACCCCTCCACTTT. It is translated as CASRDDRNSPLHF.